This TCR beta chain was recorded in a study of blood T cells in healthy people across ages. Remarks on this clonotype: Antigen specificity is unknown.

In germline, CDR1 is DFQATT, CDR2 SNEGSKA (reference sequence). The CDR3 sequence is 16 residues long. V shed 5 bases and J shed 13 bases, with 30 bases lying between them. Study outcomes and limitations: Calculation of diversity from one million T cells yielded estimates considered to be underestimates. Without sorted subsets, naive and antigen-experienced compartments could not be conclusively compared. TCR beta diversity per million T cells fell roughly linearly with age.

For the second PCR, which ran for about 7 to 12 cycles, a sample-barcoded 5' primer and a J-beta primer mix were used. TCRdb independently ran MiXCR on the 5' RACE reads; one entry per CDR3 protein. The data hold roughly 1.9 million distinct CDR3 sequences, with 35% to 50% observed a single time. Roughly 10 milliliters of peripheral blood were drawn from each donor. This chain uses TRBV20-1 with TRBJ2-4; D is possibly TRBD1 or TRBD2 (5 bases each). The sample consisted of blood. This receptor was identified in a human donor in good health. CDR3 amino acids: CSAPRGRLGSGREQYF. In DNA form, the CDR3 reads TGCAGTGCTCCCCGGGGACGGCTGGGGTCGGGTAGGGAGCAGTACTTC.